This T cell receptor beta chain was identified during a study of blood T cell repertoires in COVID-19. Study-level background: In each case, the material was cDNA or gDNA derived from T cells, B-cell-depleted T cells, or PBMCs.

Only one count was recorded for this clone. The assay was immunoSEQ multiplex PCR, and TCRdb's table has in-frame clones only and misses some. The sample lists some 130,000 clones, about 76% occurring once. This CDR3 comprises 15 residues. V was pared by 5 bases and J by 5 bases, with 7 bases of the junction left unmatched. Germline CDR1 reads LNHNV; CDR2 reads YYDKDF (reference sequence). V is TRBV15 and J is TRBJ2-3; TRBD2 agrees at 10 bases. The sequenced sample consisted of peripheral blood. The receptor was derived from a man older than 75 with acute or convalescent COVID-19. CDR3 sequence (DNA): TGTGCCACCAGCCCTCAAGCGGGGGGGGGAGATACGCAGTATTTT. Translated: CATSPQAGGGDTQYF.